This is a list of T cell receptor beta chains from one sample in a study of blood T cell repertoires in COVID-19. Assay: immunoSEQ multiplex PCR; the TCRdb copy retains only in-frame clones and omits some. The sample gives approximately 470,000 clones, roughly nine tenths of which show up once; 0.7% is in the top ten. The specimen sequenced was PBMCs or T cells enriched from blood (not recorded which). Every receptor here comes from a woman between 18 and 29 years old who had recovered from COVID-19. Each CDR3 is given with its conserved first and last residue. The D gene is left open where the match is weak. For some rows the clone size is stated as once, few or many, or as a class when expanded; others skip it.

TGTGCCAGCAGCCAAGATCTATCCCGAGGCGATCCCGGGGAGCTGTTTTTT,CASSQDLSRGDPGELFF,NA,TRBV4-2,TRBJ2-2,NA
TGTGCCAGCAGCTTAACTCCTGAGAACTATGGCTACACCTTC,CASSLTPENYGYTF,NA,TRBV7-2,TRBJ1-2,NA
TGTGCCAGCAGCCCCCAGGGGGATGACACTGAAGCTTTCTTT,CASSPQGDDTEAFF,NA,TRBV4-2,TRBJ1-1,TRBD1
TGTGCCAGCAGCTTAGGCAGGGGTAGCAATCAGCCCCAGCATTTT,CASSLGRGSNQPQHF,NA,TRBV7-8,TRBJ1-5,NA
TGTGCCAGCAGCTTGGTTGAGGTCCGGAACACTGAAGCTTTCTTT,CASSLVEVRNTEAFF,NA,TRBV5-6,TRBJ1-1,NA
TGTGCCAGCAGCGTAGGATCGGCGGGGGGCACAGATACGCAGTATTTT,CASSVGSAGGTDTQYF,NA,TRBV9,TRBJ2-3,TRBD2
TGTGCCAGCAGCTGGACTCTCCCTAAGGAAGATACGCAGTATTTT,CASSWTLPKEDTQYF,NA,TRBV7-9,TRBJ2-3,NA
TGTGCCAGCACCGCGGATCGCACCCTCCACTTT,CASTADRTLHF,NA,TRBV28,TRBJ1-6,NA
TGTGCCAGCTCTAAACAGGGGGAAAACAATCAGCCCCAGCATTTT,CASSKQGENNQPQHF,NA,TRBV18,TRBJ1-5,TRBD1
TGTGCCAGTAGTTATACTGGAGAGAGCTCCTACGAGCAGTACTTC,CASSYTGESSYEQYF,few,TRBV19,TRBJ2-7,NA
TGTGCCAGCAGTGAAGCCTTCCTAGCGGGGACCAAAAACATTCAGTACTTC,CASSEAFLAGTKNIQYF,NA,TRBV2,TRBJ2-4,TRBD2